The 2 T cell receptor beta chains listed next were all sequenced from one sample in a study of CD8+ T cells in alopecia areata. Sequencing relied on a cDNA template that was reverse transcribed from extracted RNA. The data were produced by immunoSEQ multiplex PCR, yet TCRdb's version contains in-frame clones alone and is incomplete. Of around 140,000 clones listed, roughly 50% are singletons. The material sequenced was CD4+ T cells sorted from blood, taken at week 0. The receptors were sampled from a human donor with alopecia areata.

This clone was seen a handful of times. The V and J genes are TRBV4-1 and TRBJ2-5; D remains unclear. CDR1 is MGHRA and CDR2 is YSYEKL in the germline V gene. The CDR3 runs 15 residues. The V end was cut by 1 base, the J end by 3 bases, with 12 bases between. The CDR3 bases are TGCGCCAGCAGCCAAGGCAACTTCCCAGAAGAGACCCAGTACTTC. Its protein is CASSQGNFPEETQYF.

This clone was observed once. One junction end disagrees with the germline gene, perhaps due to a read error. This chain uses TRBV30 with TRBJ1-5; TRBD1 matches at 9 bases. Germline V gene lookup returns CDR1 GTSNPN and CDR2 SVGIG (reference sequence). The CDR3 runs to 13 residues. CDR3: CASSRQGGQPQHF. In DNA form, the CDR3 reads TGTGCCTCGAGTCGACAGGGGGGTCAGCCCCAGCATTTT.